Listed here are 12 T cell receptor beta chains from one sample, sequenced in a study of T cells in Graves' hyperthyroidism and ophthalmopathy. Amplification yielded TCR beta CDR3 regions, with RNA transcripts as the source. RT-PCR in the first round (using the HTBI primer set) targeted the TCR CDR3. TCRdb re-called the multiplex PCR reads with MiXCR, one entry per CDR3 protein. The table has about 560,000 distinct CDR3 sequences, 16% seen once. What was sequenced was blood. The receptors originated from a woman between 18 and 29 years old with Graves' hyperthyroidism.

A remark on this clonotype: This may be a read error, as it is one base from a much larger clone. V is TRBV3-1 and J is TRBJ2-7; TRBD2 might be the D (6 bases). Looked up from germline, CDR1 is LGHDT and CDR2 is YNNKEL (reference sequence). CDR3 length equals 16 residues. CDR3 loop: CASSRGVGTEYYEQHF. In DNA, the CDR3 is TGTGCCAGCAGCCGCGGGGTCGGGACCGAGTACTACGAGCAGCACTTC.

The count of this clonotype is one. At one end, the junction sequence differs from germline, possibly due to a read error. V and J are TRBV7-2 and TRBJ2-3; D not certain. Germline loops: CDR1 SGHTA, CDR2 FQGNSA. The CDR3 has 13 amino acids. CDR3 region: CASSFATPDTQYF. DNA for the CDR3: TGCGCCAGCAGCTTCGCGACGCCGGACACGCAGTATTTT.

CDR3 sequence (DNA): TGCAGTGCTAGAGCCCCGGACAGCAATCAGCCCCAGCATTTT. Protein sequence: CSARAPDSNQPQHF. V gene TRBV20-1 combines with J gene TRBJ1-5; no clear D gene. V lost 1 base and J 1 base, leaving 8 bases between the germline ends. Germline V gene lookup returns CDR1 DFQATT and CDR2 SNEGSKA (reference sequence). The CDR3 is 14 residues long.

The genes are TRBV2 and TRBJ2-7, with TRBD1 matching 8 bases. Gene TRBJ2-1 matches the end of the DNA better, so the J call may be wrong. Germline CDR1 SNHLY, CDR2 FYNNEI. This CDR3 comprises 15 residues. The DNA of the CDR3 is TGTGCCAGCAGTGACAGGGGGCCGCCCTCCTACGAGCAGTTCTTC. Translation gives CASSDRGPPSYEQFF.

The DNA for the CDR3 is TGTGCCAGCAGCCAATTCCCTGAGGATACGCAGTATTTT. Its translation: CASSQFPEDTQYF. The chain has TRBV3-1 and TRBJ2-3; D uncertain. The CDR3 covers 13 residues. Trimming cost V 2 bases and J 6 bases, with 9 bases left between them. Germline V gene lookup returns CDR1 LGHDT and CDR2 YNNKEL (reference sequence).

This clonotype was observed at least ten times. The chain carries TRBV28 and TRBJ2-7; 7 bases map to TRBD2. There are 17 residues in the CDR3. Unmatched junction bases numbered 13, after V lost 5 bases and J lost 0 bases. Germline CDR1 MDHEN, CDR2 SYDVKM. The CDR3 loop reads CASSPAPLAESSYEQYF. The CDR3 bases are TGTGCCAGCAGTCCCGCTCCCCTAGCGGAGAGCTCCTACGAGCAGTACTTC.

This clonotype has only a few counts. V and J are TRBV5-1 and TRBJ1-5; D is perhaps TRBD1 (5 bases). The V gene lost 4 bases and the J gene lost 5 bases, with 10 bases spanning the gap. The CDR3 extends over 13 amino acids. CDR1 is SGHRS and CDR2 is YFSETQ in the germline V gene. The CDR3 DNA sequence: TGCGCCAGCAGCGGGGGGGAAGATCAGCCCCAGCATTTT. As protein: CASSGGEDQPQHF. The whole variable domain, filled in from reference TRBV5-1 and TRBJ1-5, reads KAGVTQTPRYLIKTRGQQVTLSCSPISGHRSVSWYQQTPGQGLQFLFEYFSETQRNKGNFPGRFSGRQFSNSRSEMNVSTLELGDSALYLCASSGGEDQPQHFGDGTRLSIL.

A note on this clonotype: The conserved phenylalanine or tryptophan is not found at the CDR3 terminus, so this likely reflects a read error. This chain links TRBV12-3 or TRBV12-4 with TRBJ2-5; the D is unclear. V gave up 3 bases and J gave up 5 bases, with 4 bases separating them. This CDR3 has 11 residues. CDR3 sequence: CASSFKETQYL. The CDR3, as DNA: TGTGCCAGCAGTTTTAAGGAGACCCAGTACCTC.

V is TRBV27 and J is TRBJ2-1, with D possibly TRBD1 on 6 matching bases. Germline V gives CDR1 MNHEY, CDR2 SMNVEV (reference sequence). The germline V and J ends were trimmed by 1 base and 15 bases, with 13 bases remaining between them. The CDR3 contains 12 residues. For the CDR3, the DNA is TGTGCCAGCAGTTTATTGACAGGAGGCACGTTCTTC. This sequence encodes CASSLLTGGTFF.

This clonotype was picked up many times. The CDR3: CASSLAGLAGGSSYNEQFF. The CDR3 DNA reads TGTGCCAGCAGCTTGGCGGGACTAGCGGGAGGGAGCTCCTACAATGAGCAGTTCTTC. The chain recombines TRBV5-8 with TRBJ2-1; 16 bases are shared with TRBD2. The V gene end was trimmed by 0 bases and the J gene end by 0 bases; junction bases not matched to a gene: 3. Germline CDR1 and CDR2: SGHTS and YDEGEE. The length of the CDR3 is 19 residues.

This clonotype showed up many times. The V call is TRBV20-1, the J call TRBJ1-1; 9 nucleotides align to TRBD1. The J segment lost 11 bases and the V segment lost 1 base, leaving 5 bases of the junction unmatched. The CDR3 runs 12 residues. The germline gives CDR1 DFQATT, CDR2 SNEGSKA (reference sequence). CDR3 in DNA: TGCAGTGCTAGAGGGGACAGGGTTCATGCTTTCTTT. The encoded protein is CSARGDRVHAFF.

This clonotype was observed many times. Written as DNA, the CDR3 is TGTGCCAGCAGTTTGGAGGGCTCATCCTATAATTCACCCCTCCACTTT. Amino acid sequence: CASSLEGSSYNSPLHF. The rearrangement joins TRBV27 to TRBJ1-6, with D uncertain. V lost 3 bases and J lost 1, with 10 bases in between. This CDR3 region has 16 residues. Per the germline V gene, CDR1 is MNHEY and CDR2 is SMNVEV (reference sequence).